Listed here is a single T cell receptor beta chain. Its antigen remains unidentified. No quality values exist for individual bases; no much larger clone is one base distant. Libraries were built with the immunoSEQ multiplex PCR assay. As stored in TCRdb, this immuneACCESS dataset retains in-frame rearrangements with V and J assigned. A fraction of the clones does not appear; measured against another copy, unresolved V genes explain less than half of the discrepancy, and the remainder lacks a known reason. Across this sample there are 65,000 to 80,000 clones, with roughly 98% seen only once. The ten most abundant clones make up 0.2% to 0.25% of the sample. The data were obtained in a study of technical replicates of blood from several donors (TCRdb year 2017). The CDR3 starts with the cysteine, ends with the phenylalanine, and has 13 residues. Here the CDR3 DNA is all that survives: 39 bases in frame from base 1. The germline V gene (reference sequence) sets CDR1 to SGHNT and CDR2 to YYREEE. At the junction V is shortened by 6 bases and J by 5 bases, with 13 bases in between.

The sample comprised T cells isolated from PBMCs. The chain is made from TRBV5-4 and TRBJ2-3, and perhaps TRBD2 as D gene, on 6 matching bases. The receptor comes from a human donor in good health. CDR3 region: CASTGAGGDTQYF. The DNA sequence follows: TGTGCCAGCACCGGGGCCGGGGGAGATACGCAGTATTTT.